This T cell receptor beta chain was found in a study of T cell responses to AZD1222 COVID-19 vaccine. Clones were read by immunoSEQ multiplex PCR, and TCRdb kept only the in-frame ones, dropping some. The table shows around 130,000 clones, with roughly 93% occurring only once. The study's findings and limits: Baseline serostatus was positive in only a handful of AZD1222 recipients. Targets within unmutated variant regions were reportedly found for nearly half of spike-specific TCRs.

About this clone itself: Its antigen is still unknown.

The V and J ends lost 8 bases and 6 bases respectively, with 10 bases between them. This CDR3 is 12 amino acids long. The TCR sequence derives from an adult in good health. The specimen was peripheral blood, collected on day 0 of AZD1222 vaccination. J is TRBJ2-2 and V is TRBV12-3 or TRBV12-4, with no clear D. Written as DNA, the CDR3 is TGTGCCAGCCATATCGGCGCCGGGGAGCTGTTTTTT. Translation gives CASHIGAGELFF.